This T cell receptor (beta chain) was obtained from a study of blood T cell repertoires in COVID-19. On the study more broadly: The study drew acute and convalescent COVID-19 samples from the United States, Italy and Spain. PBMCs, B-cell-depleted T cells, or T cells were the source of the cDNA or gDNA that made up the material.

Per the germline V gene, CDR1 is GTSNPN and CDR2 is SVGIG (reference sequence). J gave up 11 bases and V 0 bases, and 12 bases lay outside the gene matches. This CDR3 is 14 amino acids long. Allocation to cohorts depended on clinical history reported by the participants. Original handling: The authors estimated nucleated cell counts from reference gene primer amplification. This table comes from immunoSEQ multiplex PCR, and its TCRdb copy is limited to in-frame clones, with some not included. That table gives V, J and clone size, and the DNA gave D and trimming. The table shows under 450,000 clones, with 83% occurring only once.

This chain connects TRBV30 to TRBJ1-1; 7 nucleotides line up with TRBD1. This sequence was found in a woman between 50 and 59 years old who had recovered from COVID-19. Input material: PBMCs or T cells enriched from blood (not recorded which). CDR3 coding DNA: TGTGCCTGGAGTGTTACCCAGGCAGGGGGGTCGGCTTTCTTT. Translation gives CAWSVTQAGGSAFF.